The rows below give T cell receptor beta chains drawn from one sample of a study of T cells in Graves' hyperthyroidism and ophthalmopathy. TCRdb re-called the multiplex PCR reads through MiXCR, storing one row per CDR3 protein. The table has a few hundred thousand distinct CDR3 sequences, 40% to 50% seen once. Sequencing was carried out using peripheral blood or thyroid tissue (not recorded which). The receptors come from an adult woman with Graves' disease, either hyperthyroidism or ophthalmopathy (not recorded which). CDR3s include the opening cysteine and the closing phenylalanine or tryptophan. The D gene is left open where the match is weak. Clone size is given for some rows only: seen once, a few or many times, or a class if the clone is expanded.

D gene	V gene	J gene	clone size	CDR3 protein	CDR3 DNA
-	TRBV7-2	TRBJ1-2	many	CASSSFTYGYTF	TGTGCCAGCAGCTCCTTTACCTATGGCTACACCTTC
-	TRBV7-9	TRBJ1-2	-	CASSLGDGSLGHGYTF	TGTGCCAGCAGCTTAGGGGACGGATCTCTCGGTCATGGCTACACCTTC
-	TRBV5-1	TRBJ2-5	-	CASSWASQETQYF	TGCGCCAGCAGCTGGGCTAGCCAGGAGACCCAGTACTTC
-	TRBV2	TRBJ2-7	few	CASSDPKYEQYF	TGTGCCAGCAGCGACCCGAAATACGAGCAGTACTTC
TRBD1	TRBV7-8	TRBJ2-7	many	CASSLAGTGRYEQYF	TGTGCCAGCAGCTTAGCCGGGACAGGGCGCTACGAGCAGTACTTC
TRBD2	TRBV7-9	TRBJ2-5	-	CASSPIAGEETQYF	TGTGCCAGCAGCCCGATAGCGGGAGAAGAGACCCAGTACTTC
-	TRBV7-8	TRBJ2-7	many	CASSFNPFGEQYF	TGTGCCAGCAGCTTTAATCCTTTTGGCGAGCAGTACTTC
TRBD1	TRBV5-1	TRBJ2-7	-	CASSRQGSAAYEQYF	TGCGCCAGCAGCAGACAGGGGAGCGCCGCCTACGAGCAGTACTTC
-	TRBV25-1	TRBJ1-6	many	CASSGEGNNSPLHF	TGTGCCAGCAGTGGGGAGGGGAATAATTCACCCCTCCACTTT
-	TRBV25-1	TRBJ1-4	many	CASSPVEGRGNEKLFF	TGTGCCAGCAGTCCGGTGGAGGGCAGGGGTAATGAAAAACTGTTTTTT
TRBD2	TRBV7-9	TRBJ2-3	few	CASSYQGLAGADTQYF	TGTGCCAGCAGCTACCAGGGGCTAGCGGGAGCAGATACGCAGTATTTT
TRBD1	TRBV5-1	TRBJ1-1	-	CASSLQGATTEAFF	TGCGCCAGCAGCTTACAGGGGGCTACCACTGAAGCTTTCTTT
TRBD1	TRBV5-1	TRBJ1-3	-	CASSQDRQGRSGNTIYF	TGCGCCAGCAGCCAAGATCGACAGGGTCGTTCTGGAAACACCATATATTTT
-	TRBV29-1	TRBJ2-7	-	CSVEVGNYEQYF	TGCAGCGTTGAAGTCGGGAACTACGAGCAGTACTTC
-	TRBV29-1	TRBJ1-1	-	CSVFQGHNTEAFF	TGCAGCGTATTTCAGGGTCACAACACTGAAGCTTTCTTT
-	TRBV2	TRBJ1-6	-	CASSEVFRGDSPLHF	TGTGCCAGCAGTGAAGTTTTCAGGGGTGATTCACCCCTCCACTTT
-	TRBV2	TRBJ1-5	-	CASSESWGSQPQHF	TGTGCCAGCAGTGAGTCGTGGGGGAGCCAGCCCCAGCATTTT
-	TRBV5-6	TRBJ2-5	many	CASSLKGRLQETQYF	TGTGCCAGCAGCTTGAAGGGACGCCTCCAAGAGACCCAGTACTTC
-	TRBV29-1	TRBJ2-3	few	CSVAPDTQYF	TGCAGCGTAGCACCAGATACGCAGTATTTT
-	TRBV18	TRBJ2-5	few	CASSPSEETQYF	TGTGCCAGCTCACCATCGGAAGAGACCCAGTACTTC
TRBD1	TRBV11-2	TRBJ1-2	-	CASSFGGTETGFHGYTF	TGTGCCAGCAGCTTTGGAGGTACCGAGACAGGGTTTCATGGCTACACCTTC
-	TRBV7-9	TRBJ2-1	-	CASSLTRWQFF	TGTGCCAGCAGCTTGACTAGATGGCAGTTCTTC
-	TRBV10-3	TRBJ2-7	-	CAIKGSTYEQYF	TGTGCCATCAAGGGTAGCACCTACGAGCAGTACTTC
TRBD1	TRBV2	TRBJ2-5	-	CASSKWTGFVRETQYF	TGTGCCAGCAGCAAGTGGACAGGGTTTGTTAGAGAGACCCAGTACTTC
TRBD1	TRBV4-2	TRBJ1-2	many	CASSQDFRQGNYGYTF	TGTGCCAGCAGCCAAGATTTTCGACAGGGAAACTATGGCTACACCTTC
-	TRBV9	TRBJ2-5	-	CASSVSGRETQYF	TGTGCCAGCAGCGTGTCCGGAAGGGAGACCCAGTACTTC
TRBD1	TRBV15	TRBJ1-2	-	CATSIGGRSQGYTF	TGTGCCACCAGCATAGGGGGCAGGTCCCAAGGCTACACCTTC
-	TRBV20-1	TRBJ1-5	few	CSAVDGRRQPQHF	TGCAGTGCTGTGGATGGACGGAGACAGCCCCAGCATTTT
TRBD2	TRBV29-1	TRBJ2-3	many	CSVRGLAGGTDTQYF	TGCAGCGTCCGTGGACTAGCGGGAGGAACAGATACGCAGTATTTT
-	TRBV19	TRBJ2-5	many	CASSIEVAQETQYF	TGTGCCAGTAGTATAGAGGTGGCCCAAGAGACCCAGTACTTC
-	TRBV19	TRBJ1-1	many	CASSIMGLGTEAFF	TGTGCCAGTAGTATTATGGGCCTCGGAACTGAAGCTTTCTTT
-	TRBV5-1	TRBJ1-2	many	CASSSGTPGYGYTF	TGCGCCAGCAGCTCCGGGACTCCCGGCTATGGCTACACCTTC
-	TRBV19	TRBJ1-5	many	CASSLPAGGLYQPQHF	TGTGCCAGTTCTCTTCCGGCCGGGGGACTTTATCAGCCCCAGCATTTT
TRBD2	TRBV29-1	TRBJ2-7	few	CSVDGLAGTYEQYF	TGCAGCGTCGATGGACTAGCGGGGACCTACGAGCAGTACTTC
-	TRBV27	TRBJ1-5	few	CASSFMGLGNQPQHF	TGTGCCAGCAGTTTCATGGGGCTAGGAAATCAGCCCCAGCATTTT
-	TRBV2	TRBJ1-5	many	CASSGSENQPQHF	TGTGCCAGCAGTGGAAGCGAAAATCAGCCCCAGCATTTT
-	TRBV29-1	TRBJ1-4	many	CSVPSATNEKLFF	TGCAGCGTTCCATCAGCAACTAATGAAAAACTGTTTTTT
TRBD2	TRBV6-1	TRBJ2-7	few	CASKPSGTYEQYF	TGTGCCAGCAAACCTAGCGGGACCTACGAGCAGTACTTC
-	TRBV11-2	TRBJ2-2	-	CASSPMGRMNTGELFF	TGTGCCAGCAGCCCAATGGGGAGGATGAACACCGGGGAGCTGTTTTTT
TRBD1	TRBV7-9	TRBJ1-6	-	CASSHRDRVLSALHF	TGTGCCAGCAGCCACCGGGACAGGGTGCTTTCGGCCCTCCACTTT
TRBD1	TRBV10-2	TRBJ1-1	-	CASSQTQGATEAFF	TGCGCCAGCAGTCAAACACAGGGGGCCACTGAAGCTTTCTTT
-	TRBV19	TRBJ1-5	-	CASSLTSLGGNQPQHF	TGTGCCAGTAGCCTCACTTCTCTGGGGGGCAATCAGCCCCAGCATTTT
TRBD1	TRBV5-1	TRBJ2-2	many	CASSLAGQGNTGELFF	TGCGCCAGCAGCTTGGCCGGACAGGGAAATACCGGGGAGCTGTTTTTT
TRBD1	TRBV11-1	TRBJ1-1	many	CASSARQGGGNTEAFF	TGTGCCAGCAGCGCCCGACAGGGCGGGGGGAACACTGAAGCTTTCTTT
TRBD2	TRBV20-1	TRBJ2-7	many	CSARDEAAGGPYEQYF	TGCAGTGCTAGAGATGAGGCAGCGGGAGGGCCCTACGAGCAGTACTTC
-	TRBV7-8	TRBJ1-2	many	CASSLAKGRNYGYTF	TGTGCCAGCAGCTTAGCGAAAGGGCGTAACTATGGCTACACCTTC
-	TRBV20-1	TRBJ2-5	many	CSARVLTGGRETQYF	TGCAGTGCTAGAGTGTTGACAGGCGGGAGAGAGACCCAGTACTTC
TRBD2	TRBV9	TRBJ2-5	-	CASSWGTSANQETQYF	TGTGCCAGCAGCTGGGGAACTAGCGCCAACCAAGAGACCCAGTACTTC
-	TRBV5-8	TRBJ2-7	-	CASSLEAARAYEQYF	TGTGCCAGCAGCTTGGAAGCTGCCAGGGCCTACGAGCAGTACTTC
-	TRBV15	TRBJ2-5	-	CATSRDGAYDQETQYF	TGTGCCACCAGCAGAGATGGGGCCTACGACCAAGAGACCCAGTACTTC
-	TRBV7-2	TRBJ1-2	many	CASSTRDTGLGGYTF	TGTGCCAGCAGCACCCGCGATACAGGGTTGGGTGGCTACACCTTC
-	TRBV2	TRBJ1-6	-	CASSEAADSPLHF	TGTGCCAGCAGTGAAGCGGCGGACTCACCCCTCCACTTT
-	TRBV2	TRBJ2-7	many	CASSERVSEQYF	TGTGCCAGCAGTGAACGCGTTAGCGAGCAGTACTTC
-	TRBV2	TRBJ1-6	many	CASTKAGDSPLHF	TGTGCCAGCACAAAGGCCGGGGATTCACCCCTCCACTTT
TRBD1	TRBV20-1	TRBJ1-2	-	CSARMDRGLYGYTF	TGCAGTGCTAGGATGGACAGGGGGCTCTATGGCTACACCTTC